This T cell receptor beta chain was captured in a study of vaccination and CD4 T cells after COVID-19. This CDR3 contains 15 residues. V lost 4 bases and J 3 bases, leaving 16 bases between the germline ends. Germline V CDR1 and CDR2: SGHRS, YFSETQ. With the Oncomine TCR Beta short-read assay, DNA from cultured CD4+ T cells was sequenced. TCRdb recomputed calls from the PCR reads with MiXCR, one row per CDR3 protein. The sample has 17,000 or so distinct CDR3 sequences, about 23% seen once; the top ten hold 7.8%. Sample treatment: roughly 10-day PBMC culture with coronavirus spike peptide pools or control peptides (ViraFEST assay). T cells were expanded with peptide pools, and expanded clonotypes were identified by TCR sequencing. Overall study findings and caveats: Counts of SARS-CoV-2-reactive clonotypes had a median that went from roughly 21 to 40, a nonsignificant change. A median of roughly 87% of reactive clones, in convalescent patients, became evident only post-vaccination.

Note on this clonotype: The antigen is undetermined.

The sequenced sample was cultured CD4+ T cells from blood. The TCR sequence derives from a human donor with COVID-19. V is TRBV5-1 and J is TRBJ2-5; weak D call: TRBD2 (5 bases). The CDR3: CASSGGRGSEETQYF. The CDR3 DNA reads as TGCGCCAGCAGCGGTGGTCGGGGTAGTGAAGAGACCCAGTACTTC.